These 11 T cell receptor beta chains came from one sample sequenced in a study of CD8 T cells in Susac syndrome. Random-hexamer reverse transcription was applied to roughly 0.5 to 1 ug RNA. TCRdb re-analysed the immunoSEQ multiplex PCR reads in MiXCR, keeping a single row per CDR3 protein. The sample lists tens of thousands of distinct CDR3 sequences; roughly 90% were seen once. The sequenced sample was CD8+ T cells from PBMCs. These receptors were obtained from a human donor with multiple sclerosis.

V usage is TRBV28 and J usage is TRBJ2-1; the D gene is possibly TRBD2 (6 bases). The CDR3 spans 16 residues. V was cut by 1 base and J by 5 bases, with 15 bases left in between. Looked up from germline, CDR1 is MDHEN and CDR2 is SYDVKM. CDR3 sequence: CASSLLPGAADNEQFF. Written as DNA, the CDR3 is TGTGCCAGCAGTTTATTACCGGGAGCGGCCGACAATGAGCAGTTCTTC.

The chain links TRBV5-4 to TRBJ2-7; 8 nucleotides agree with TRBD1. This CDR3 is 15 amino acids long. The V and J ends lost 4 bases and 3 bases, in that order; junction bases with no gene match: 9. Germline V gene lookup returns CDR1 SGHNT and CDR2 YYREEE (reference sequence). This chain's CDR3 is CASSHGTGEFYEQYF. CDR3 bases: TGTGCCAGCAGCCATGGGACAGGCGAATTCTACGAGCAGTACTTC.

The chain links TRBV12-3 or TRBV12-4 to TRBJ2-1, with D perhaps TRBD2 (5 bases). Trimming left V 7 bases short and J 0 bases short, with 13 bases between. The CDR3 contains 15 residues. CDR3 loop: CASTYGGTSYNEQFF. CDR3 in DNA: TGTGCCAGCACCTACGGAGGAACCTCCTACAATGAGCAGTTCTTC.

The V call is TRBV3-1, the J call TRBJ2-3; D ambiguous. The CDR3 is made up of 16 amino acids. Trimming took 3 bases from V and 2 from J, leaving 15 bases between them. Germline V lookup: CDR1 LGHDT, CDR2 YNNKEL (reference sequence). CDR3 residues: CASSHLRSLSTDTQYF. Here the CDR3 DNA reads TGTGCCAGCAGCCACCTCAGGTCCCTATCCACAGATACGCAGTATTTT.

The chain combines TRBV15 with TRBJ2-3; no firm D call. The CDR3 is made up of 13 amino acids. Germline V gene sequence: CDR1 LNHNV, CDR2 YYDKDF (reference sequence). Trimming pared 2 bases from V and 6 bases from J, leaving 9 bases between. The CDR3 sequence is CATSRPVPDTQYF. The DNA of the CDR3 is TGTGCCACCAGCAGACCCGTACCTGATACGCAGTATTTT. Based on the CDR3 plus reference TRBV15 and TRBJ2-3, the full variable domain is DAMVIQNPRYQVTQFGKPVTLSCSQTLNHNVMYWYQQKSSQAPKLLFHYYDKDFNNEADTPDNFQSRRPNTSFCFLDIRSPGLGDTAMYLCATSRPVPDTQYFGPGTRLTVL.

The genes are TRBV19 and TRBJ2-1; no clear D gene. This CDR3 comprises 14 residues. Germline V lookup: CDR1 LNHDA, CDR2 SQIVND (reference sequence). The V end was cut by 5 bases, the J end by 4 bases, with 12 bases between. The CDR3 sequence is CASSAAPGYNEQFF. As DNA, the CDR3 is TGTGCCAGTAGTGCTGCCCCGGGTTACAATGAGCAGTTCTTC.

This chain joins TRBV6-5 and TRBJ2-1, with unresolved D. Germline values: CDR1 MNHEY, CDR2 SVGAGI. The CDR3 runs to 16 residues. Trimming removed 2 bases at V and 6 bases at J, with 17 bases between. CDR3 sequence reads: CASSYSWGNSVNEQFF. CDR3 nucleotide sequence: TGTGCCAGCAGTTACAGTTGGGGTAATTCCGTCAATGAGCAGTTCTTC.

The chain joins TRBV7-8 to TRBJ2-4, with D perhaps matching TRBD1 or TRBD2 (5 bases each). The CDR3 has 14 residues. Deletions cut 2 bases from V and 7 bases from J, with 12 bases between. CDR1 is SGHVS and CDR2 is FQNEAQ in the germline V gene. CDR3 coding DNA: TGTGCCAGCAGCTTACGGTTGGGGGAGAACATTCAGTACTTC. It codes for CASSLRLGENIQYF.

The rearrangement joins TRBV10-3 to TRBJ2-2; perhaps D is TRBD1 or TRBD2 (6 bases each). Trimming left V 4 bases short and J 5 bases short, with 14 bases between. CDR1 ENHRY and CDR2 SYGVKD come from the germline V gene. This CDR3 spans 15 amino acids. CDR3 DNA: TGTGCCATCAGTGGACAGGATGGGGGGACCGGGGAGCTGTTTTTT. Translation gives CAISGQDGGTGELFF.

The chain uses TRBV27 and TRBJ2-3, with 7 bases lining up with TRBD1. The germline V gene has CDR1 MNHEY and CDR2 SMNVEV (reference sequence). Trimming took 5 bases from V and 6 from J; bases not matched to a gene: 11. The CDR3 is made up of 15 amino acids. The CDR3 here is CASSPGFRGPDTQYF. DNA of the CDR3: TGTGCCAGCAGTCCAGGGTTTAGGGGGCCGGATACGCAGTATTTT.

The chain combines TRBV4-3 with TRBJ2-1; D remains ambiguous. The CDR3 has 14 amino acids. Germline V lookup: CDR1 LGHNA, CDR2 YSLEER. The V and J ends lost 1 base and 6 bases respectively, with 10 bases between them. CDR3 sequence: CASSQVRFANEQFF. CDR3 nucleotides: TGCGCCAGCAGCCAAGTACGCTTCGCCAATGAGCAGTTCTTC.